This T cell receptor (beta chain) was sequenced for a study of T cell clonality in common variable immunodeficiency. Using immunoSEQ multiplex PCR, the repertoire was profiled, and TCRdb retains in-frame clones only, with some absent. This record lists more than 65,000 clones, none seen once only, and the top ten clones contain about 0.8%. Germline loops: CDR1 LNHDA, CDR2 SQIVND (reference sequence). The CDR3 runs to 13 residues. Trimming left V 5 bases short and J 9 bases short, with 14 bases between. In its sample, this clone was seen many times. From the germline J gene comes the end of the CDR3, since the read stops 3 residues before it.

This clonotype was obtained from a person between 18 and 75 years old in good health. The chain couples TRBV19 to TRBJ2-1; either TRBD1 or TRBD2 may supply D (7 bases each). The sample consisted of peripheral blood mononuclear cells. Partial CDR3 DNA: TGTGCCAGTAGTGTGACAGGGAGGGGTGAG. Encoded protein: CASSVTGRGE. The CDR3 in its entirety is CASSVTGRGEQFF.